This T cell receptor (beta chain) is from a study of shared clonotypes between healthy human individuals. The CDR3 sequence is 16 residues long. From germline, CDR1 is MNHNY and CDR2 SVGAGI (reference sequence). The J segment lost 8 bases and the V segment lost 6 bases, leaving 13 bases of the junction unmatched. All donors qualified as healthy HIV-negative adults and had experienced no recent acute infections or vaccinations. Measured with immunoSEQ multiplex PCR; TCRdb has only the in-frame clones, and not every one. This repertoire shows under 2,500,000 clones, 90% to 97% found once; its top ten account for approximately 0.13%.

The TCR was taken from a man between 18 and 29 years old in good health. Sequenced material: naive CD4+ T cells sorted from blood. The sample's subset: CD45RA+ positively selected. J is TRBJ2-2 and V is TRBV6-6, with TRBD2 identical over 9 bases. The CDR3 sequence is CASRDVGASGIGELFF. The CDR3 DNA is TGTGCCAGCAGAGACGTCGGGGCTAGCGGGATTGGGGAGCTGTTTTTT.